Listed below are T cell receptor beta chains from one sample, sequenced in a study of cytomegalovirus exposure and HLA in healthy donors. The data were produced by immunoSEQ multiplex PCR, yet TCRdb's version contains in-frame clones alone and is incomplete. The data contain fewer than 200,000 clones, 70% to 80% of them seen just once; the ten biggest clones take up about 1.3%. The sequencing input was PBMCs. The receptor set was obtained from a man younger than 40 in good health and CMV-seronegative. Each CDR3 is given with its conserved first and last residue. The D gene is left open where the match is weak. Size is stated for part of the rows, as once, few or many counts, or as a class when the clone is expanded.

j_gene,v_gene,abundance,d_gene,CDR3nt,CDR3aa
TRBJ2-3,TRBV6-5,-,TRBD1,TGTGCCAGCAGTTACGGGACAGACACAGATACGCAGTATTTT,CASSYGTDTDTQYF
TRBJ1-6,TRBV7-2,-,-,TGTGCCAGCAGCTTAGGACCCGGGGATAATTCACCCCTCCACTTT,CASSLGPGDNSPLHF
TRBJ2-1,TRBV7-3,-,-,TGTGCCAGCAGCTTGAGGGACAATGAGCAGTTCTTC,CASSLRDNEQFF
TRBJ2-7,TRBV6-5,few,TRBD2,TGTGCCAGCAGCAGAGCGGGGGGGGAGCAGTACTTC,CASSRAGGEQYF
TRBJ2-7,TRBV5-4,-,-,TGTGCCAGCAGCACCCTGGGAGCGGCAAGCTCCTACGAGCAGTACTTC,CASSTLGAASSYEQYF
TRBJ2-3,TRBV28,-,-,TGTGCCAGCAGCCCTCCCGAGGATAGCACAGATACGCAGTATTTT,CASSPPEDSTDTQYF
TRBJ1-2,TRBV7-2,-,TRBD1,TGTGCCAGCAGCTCCGCTTCTCGGACAGGGGGCTTTGGCTACACCTTC,CASSSASRTGGFGYTF
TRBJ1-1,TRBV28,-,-,TGTGCCAGCAGTTTTAGCGGAGAAAACACTGAAGCTTTCTTT,CASSFSGENTEAFF
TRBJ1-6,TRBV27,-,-,TGTGCCAGCAGTCGCCAGCCGGGACACTCTAATTCACCCCTCCACTTT,CASSRQPGHSNSPLHF
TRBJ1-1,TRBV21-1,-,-,TGTGCCAGCAGCGGACAACAGGAGAACACTGAAGCTTTCTTT,CASSGQQENTEAFF
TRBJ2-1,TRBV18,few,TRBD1,TGTGCCAGCTCACCCGGGACAGGGGGCTTCAATGAGCAGTTCTTC,CASSPGTGGFNEQFF
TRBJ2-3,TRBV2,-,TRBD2,TGTGCCAAGACGGGGGGGCCGGTCACAGATACGCAGTATTTT,CAKTGGPVTDTQYF
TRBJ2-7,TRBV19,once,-,TGTGCCAGTAGTATAGCCCTCGCGGCGACCTACGAGCAGTACTTC,CASSIALAATYEQYF
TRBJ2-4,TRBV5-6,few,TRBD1,TGTGCCAGCAGCCCGACAGGGGGTAGAAACATTCAGTACTTC,CASSPTGGRNIQYF
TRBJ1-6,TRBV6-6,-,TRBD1,TGTGCCATCCGGACAGGGAATTCACCCCTCCACTTT,CAIRTGNSPLHF
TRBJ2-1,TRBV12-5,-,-,TGTGCTAGTGGACCAGACAGGCAGCACAATGAGCAGTTCTTC,CASGPDRQHNEQFF
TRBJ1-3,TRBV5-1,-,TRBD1,TGCGCCAGCAGCTCCGGGACAGCTGGAAACACCATATATTTT,CASSSGTAGNTIYF
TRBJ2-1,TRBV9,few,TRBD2,TGTGCCAGCAGCCCCCGACTAGCGGGGGATTACAATGAGCAGTTCTTC,CASSPRLAGDYNEQFF
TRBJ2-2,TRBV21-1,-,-,TGTGCCAGCAGCAAAGCGCTCCCATACTCCAACACCGGGGAGCTGTTTTTT,CASSKALPYSNTGELFF
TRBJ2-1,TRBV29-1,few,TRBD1,TGCAGCGTGGCCGGGACAGGGAGCTCCTACAATGAGCAGTTCTTC,CSVAGTGSSYNEQFF
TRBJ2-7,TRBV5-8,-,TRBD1,TGTGCCAGCAGCGGATTACAGGGGGCCGGCTACGAGCAGTACTTC,CASSGLQGAGYEQYF
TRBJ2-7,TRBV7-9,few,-,TGTGCCAGCAGCTTTACGACACAGCCTTTCGAGCAGTACTTC,CASSFTTQPFEQYF
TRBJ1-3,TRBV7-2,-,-,TGTGCCAGCAGCCCTTCGACAGATGGAAACACCATATATTTT,CASSPSTDGNTIYF
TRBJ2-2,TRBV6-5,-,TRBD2,TGTGCCAGCGGAAGGCTAGCGGGAGGTACCGGGGAGCTGTTTTTT,CASGRLAGGTGELFF
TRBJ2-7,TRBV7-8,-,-,TGTGCCAGCAGCCCCCAGGTCCAGCAGTACTTC,CASSPQVQQYF
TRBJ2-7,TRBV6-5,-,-,TGTGCCAGCAGTTACATGGCAGGATCCTACGAGCAGTACTTC,CASSYMAGSYEQYF
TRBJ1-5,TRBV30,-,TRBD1,TGTGCCTGGAGTTCGACAGGGGTCCAACAGAATCAGCCCCAGCATTTT,CAWSSTGVQQNQPQHF
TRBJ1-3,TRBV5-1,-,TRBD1,TGCGCCAGCAGCTCAGGGGGTGGTGGAAACACCATATATTTT,CASSSGGGGNTIYF
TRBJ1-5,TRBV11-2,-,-,TGTGCCAGCAGCTTAGGGTCCGCGGGGTTGCGGCAGCCCCAGCATTTT,CASSLGSAGLRQPQHF
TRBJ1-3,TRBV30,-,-,TGTGCCTGGAGTGTCGGGGGTTCTGGAAACACCATATATTTT,CAWSVGGSGNTIYF
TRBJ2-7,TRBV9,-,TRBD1,TGTGCCAGCGGAGAGACCGGGACAGGGGCTTACGAGCAGTACTTC,CASGETGTGAYEQYF
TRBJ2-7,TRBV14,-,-,TGTGCCAGCAGCCAAAGCCAGGGGTTACTCTACGAGCAGTACTTC,CASSQSQGLLYEQYF
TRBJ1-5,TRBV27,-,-,TGTGCCAGCAGCCGAAAGACAGGCAATCAGCCCCAGCATTTT,CASSRKTGNQPQHF
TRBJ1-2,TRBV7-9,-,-,TGTGCCAGCAGCTTAGGAGACAGTGACTATGGCTACACCTTC,CASSLGDSDYGYTF
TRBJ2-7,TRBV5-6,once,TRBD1,TGTGCCAGCAGCCAGGGACAGGACTGGGCCTACGAGCAGTACTTC,CASSQGQDWAYEQYF
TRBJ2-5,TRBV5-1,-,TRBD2,TGCGCCAGCAGCCACGGAACGACTAGCGGGGGGGCCAAAGAGACCCAGTACTTC,CASSHGTTSGGAKETQYF
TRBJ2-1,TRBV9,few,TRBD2,TGTGCCAGCAGCGTACTAGCGGGAGAGTGGAATGAGCAGTTCTTC,CASSVLAGEWNEQFF
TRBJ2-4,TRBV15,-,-,TGTGCCACCAGCATACCCCCCGGGACAAATAAAAACATTCAGTACTTC,CATSIPPGTNKNIQYF
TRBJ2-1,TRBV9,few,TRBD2,TGTGCCAGCAGCGTCGAACCCGTAGGGCTAGCGGATTACAATGAGCAGTTCTTC,CASSVEPVGLADYNEQFF
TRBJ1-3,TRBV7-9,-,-,TGTGCCAGCAGGGTCTCGGGCTCTGGAAACACCATATATTTT,CASRVSGSGNTIYF
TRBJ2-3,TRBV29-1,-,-,TGCAGCGTTGAAATACTAAGCTCCCCAGATACGCAGTATTTT,CSVEILSSPDTQYF
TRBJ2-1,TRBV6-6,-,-,TGTGCCAGCAGTTACTCGATCGGGGGAGAGCAGTTCTTC,CASSYSIGGEQFF
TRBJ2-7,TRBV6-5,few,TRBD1,TGTGCCAGCAGTTACTCTTGGACAGGGGGTGAGCAGTACTTC,CASSYSWTGGEQYF
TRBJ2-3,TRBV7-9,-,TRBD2,TGTGCCAGCAGCCCCTTGAAGTTGGGAGGGGATACGCAGTATTTT,CASSPLKLGGDTQYF
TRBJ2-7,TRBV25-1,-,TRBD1,TGTGCCAGCAGTGAATTGGACCGGGACAGAAGCTACGAGCAGTACTTC,CASSELDRDRSYEQYF
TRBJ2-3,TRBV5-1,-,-,TGCGCCAGCAGCGCTACAGGGTTGTTGGCAGATACGCAGTATTTT,CASSATGLLADTQYF
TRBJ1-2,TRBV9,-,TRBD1,TGTGCCAGCAGCCCAACAGGGGGCGCGGGCTACACCTTC,CASSPTGGAGYTF
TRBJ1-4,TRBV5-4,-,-,TGTGCCAGCAGCTTGGTAGGAGGGAATGAAAAGCTGTTTTTT,CASSLVGGNEKLFF
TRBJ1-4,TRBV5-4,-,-,TGTGCCAGCAGCTTGTTTGGAGTTAATGAAAAACTGTTTTTT,CASSLFGVNEKLFF
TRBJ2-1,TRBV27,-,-,TGTGCCAGCAGTTTCTTCGCGGCGGGCAATGAGCAGTTCTTC,CASSFFAAGNEQFF